This T cell receptor (beta chain) was found in a study of T cell responses to AZD1222 COVID-19 vaccine. The table came from immunoSEQ multiplex PCR; TCRdb's copy has only in-frame clones and leaves some out. Of 75,000 to 90,000 clones listed, around 85% are singletons. Germline loops: CDR1 MDHEN, CDR2 SYDVKM. V lost 1 base, J lost 2 bases, and 12 bases lay in between. This CDR3 is built from 15 residues. The rearrangement links TRBV28 to TRBJ2-7; TRBD2 is a possible D gene (5 bases). The TCR was taken from an adult who received the AZD1222 COVID-19 vaccine. The specimen comprised peripheral blood, sampled 28 days after the second AZD1222 dose. CDR3 sequence: CASSLFAGPTYEQYF. CDR3 coding DNA: TGTGCCAGCAGTTTATTCGCGGGCCCAACCTACGAGCAGTACTTC.